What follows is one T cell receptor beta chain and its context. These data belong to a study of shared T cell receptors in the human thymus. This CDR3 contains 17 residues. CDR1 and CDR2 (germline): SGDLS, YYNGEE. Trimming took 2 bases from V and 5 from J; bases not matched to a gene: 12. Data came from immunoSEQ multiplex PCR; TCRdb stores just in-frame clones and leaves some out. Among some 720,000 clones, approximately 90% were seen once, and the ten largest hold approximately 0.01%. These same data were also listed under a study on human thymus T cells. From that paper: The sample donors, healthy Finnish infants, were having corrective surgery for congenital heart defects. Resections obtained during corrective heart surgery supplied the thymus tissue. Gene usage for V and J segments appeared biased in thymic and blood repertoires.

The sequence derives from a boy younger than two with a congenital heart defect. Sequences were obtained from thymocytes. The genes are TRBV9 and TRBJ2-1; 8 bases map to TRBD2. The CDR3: CASSVGERECKDNEQFF. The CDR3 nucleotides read TGTGCCAGCAGCGTTGGGGAGCGGGAGTGTAAGGACAATGAGCAGTTCTTC.